Listed below are T cell receptor beta chains from one sample, sequenced in a study of cytomegalovirus exposure and HLA in healthy donors. Profiled with immunoSEQ multiplex PCR; TCRdb holds only in-frame clones, not every one. Of over 150,000 clones listed, about 86% are singletons. Sequencing was done on a sample of PBMCs. These receptors originate from a man between 18 and 29 years old in good health and CMV-seropositive. CDR3s include the opening cysteine and the closing phenylalanine or tryptophan.

v_gene	j_gene	CDR3aa
TRBV7-3	TRBJ2-1	CASSSQKPDEQFF
TRBV6-1	TRBJ2-7	CASKASGPPYEQYF
TRBV4-2	TRBJ2-7	CASSFRSGGDPYEQYF
TRBV25-1	TRBJ1-2	CASSDFPGQGSGYTF
TRBV18	TRBJ1-1	CASSPPQGASTEAFF
TRBV7-9	TRBJ1-2	CASSLTEYGYTF
TRBV4-1	TRBJ2-7	CASSQDTYEQYF
TRBV11-1	TRBJ2-5	CASSLARGRETQYF
TRBV5-6	TRBJ2-3	CASSSPQQGITDTQYF
TRBV6-6	TRBJ2-7	CASSKTGEGYEQYF
TRBV25-1	TRBJ2-1	CASGDSSYNEQFF
TRBV18	TRBJ2-1	CASSPPAGGIFNEQFF
TRBV30	NA	CAWSESGGCFSYEQYF
TRBV7-9	TRBJ2-7	CASSLAGVDEQYF
TRBV2	TRBJ1-6	CASRENNSPLHF
TRBV11-2	TRBJ2-4	CASSQYPGARAKNIQYF
TRBV20-1	TRBJ2-7	CSATIVSEQYF
TRBV9	TRBJ2-1	CASSVVSGSSYNEQFF
TRBV4-2	TRBJ2-7	CASSASRDSSYEQYF
TRBV18	TRBJ1-1	CASSPTTGTDTEAFF
TRBV19	TRBJ2-3	CASSPDPPGTGGGSTDTQYF
TRBV2	TRBJ1-1	CASRPQGNTEAFF
TRBV29-1	TRBJ2-7	CSVEPTGEGYEQYF
TRBV2	TRBJ2-3	CASSLLAGEGTQYF
TRBV4-1	TRBJ2-7	CASSHQQGAGSYEQYF
TRBV19	TRBJ2-1	CASSIVAGRDEQFF
TRBV6-5	TRBJ2-5	CASTDSWETQYF
TRBV29-1	TRBJ1-2	CSVEGTGMIMVKGYTF
TRBV7-2	TRBJ2-3	CASSLRTTGGADTQYF
TRBV7-8	TRBJ2-3	CASSLLRGRTDTQYF
TRBV27	TRBJ2-2	CASSSSPLAGGVTGELFF
TRBV4-3	TRBJ1-4	CASSQETGSATNEKLFF
TRBV4-2	TRBJ2-3	CASSQVLADTQYF
TRBV7-9	TRBJ1-2	CASSVTGTNYGYTF
TRBV6-5	TRBJ1-2	CASSYDREGYTF
TRBV2	TRBJ2-1	CASSEGSGGLAGGNNEQFF
TRBV15	TRBJ2-3	CATRASLPDTQYF
TRBV14	TRBJ1-1	CASSRIMTGRMNTEAFF
TRBV5-4	TRBJ2-7	CASSLGRESEQYF
TRBV2	TRBJ1-5	CASRSDRANNQPQHF
TRBV5-6	TRBJ1-5	CASSLGDSLNQPQHF
TRBV7-9	TRBJ1-1	CASSLGTATEAFF
TRBV4-3	TRBJ2-1	CASSQEVEGAYNEQFF
TRBV6-5	TRBJ2-5	CASSYSTAQETQYF